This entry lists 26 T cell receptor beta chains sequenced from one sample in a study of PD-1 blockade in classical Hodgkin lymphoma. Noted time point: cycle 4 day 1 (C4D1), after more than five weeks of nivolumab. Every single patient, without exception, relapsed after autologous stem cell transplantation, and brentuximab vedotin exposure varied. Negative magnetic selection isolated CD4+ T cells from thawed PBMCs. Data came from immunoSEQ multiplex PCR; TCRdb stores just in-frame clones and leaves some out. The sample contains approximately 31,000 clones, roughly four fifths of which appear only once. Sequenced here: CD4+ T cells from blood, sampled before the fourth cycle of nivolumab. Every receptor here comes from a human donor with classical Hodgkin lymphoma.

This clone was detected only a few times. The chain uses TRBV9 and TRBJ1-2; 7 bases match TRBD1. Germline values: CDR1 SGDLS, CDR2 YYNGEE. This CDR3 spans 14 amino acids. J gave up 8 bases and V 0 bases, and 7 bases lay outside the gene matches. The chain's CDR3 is CASSVEETGFGYTF. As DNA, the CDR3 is TGTGCCAGCAGCGTAGAAGAGACAGGGTTCGGCTACACCTTC.

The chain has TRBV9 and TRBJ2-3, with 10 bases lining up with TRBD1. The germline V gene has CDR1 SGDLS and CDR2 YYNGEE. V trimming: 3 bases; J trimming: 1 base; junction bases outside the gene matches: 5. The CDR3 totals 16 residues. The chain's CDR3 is CASSARTGGGTDTQYF. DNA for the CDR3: TGTGCCAGCAGCGCCAGGACAGGGGGGGGCACAGATACGCAGTATTTT.

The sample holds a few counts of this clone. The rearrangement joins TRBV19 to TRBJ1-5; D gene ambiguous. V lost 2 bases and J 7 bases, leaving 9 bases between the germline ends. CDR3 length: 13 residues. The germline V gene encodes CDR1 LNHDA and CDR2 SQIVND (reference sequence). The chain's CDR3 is CASSILVRQPQHF. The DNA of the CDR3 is TGTGCCAGTAGTATATTGGTACGGCAGCCCCAGCATTTT.

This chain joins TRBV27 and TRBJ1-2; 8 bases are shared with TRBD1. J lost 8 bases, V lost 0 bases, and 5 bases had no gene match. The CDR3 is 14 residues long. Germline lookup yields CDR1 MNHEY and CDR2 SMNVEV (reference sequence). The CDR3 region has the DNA TGTGCCAGCAGTTTATCGGGCAGGGGGCAAGGCTACACCTTC. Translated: CASSLSGRGQGYTF.

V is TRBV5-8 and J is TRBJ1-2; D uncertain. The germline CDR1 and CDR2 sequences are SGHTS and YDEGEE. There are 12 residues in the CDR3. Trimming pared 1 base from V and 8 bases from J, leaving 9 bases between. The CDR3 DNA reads TGTGCCAGCAGCTTGAAATGGGTCGGCTACACCTTC. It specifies CASSLKWVGYTF.

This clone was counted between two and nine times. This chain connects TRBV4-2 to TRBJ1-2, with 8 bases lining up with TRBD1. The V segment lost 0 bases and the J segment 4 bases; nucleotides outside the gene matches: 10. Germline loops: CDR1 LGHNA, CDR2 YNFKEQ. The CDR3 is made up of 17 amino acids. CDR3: CASSQEGDRPLLYGYTF. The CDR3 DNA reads TGTGCCAGCAGCCAAGAAGGGGACAGGCCTCTTCTCTATGGCTACACCTTC.

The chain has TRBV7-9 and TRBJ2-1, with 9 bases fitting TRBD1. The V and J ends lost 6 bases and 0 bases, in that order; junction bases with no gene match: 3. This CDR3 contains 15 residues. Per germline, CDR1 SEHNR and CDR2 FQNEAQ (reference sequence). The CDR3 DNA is TGTGCCAGCAGTTCGGACAGGGGCTCCTACAATGAGCAGTTCTTC. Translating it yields CASSSDRGSYNEQFF.

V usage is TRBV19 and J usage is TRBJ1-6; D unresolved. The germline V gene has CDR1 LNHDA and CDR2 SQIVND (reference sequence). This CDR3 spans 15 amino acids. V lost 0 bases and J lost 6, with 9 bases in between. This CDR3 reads CASSIDSLLNSPLHF. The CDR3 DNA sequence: TGTGCCAGTAGTATAGATTCACTGCTTAATTCACCCCTCCACTTT.

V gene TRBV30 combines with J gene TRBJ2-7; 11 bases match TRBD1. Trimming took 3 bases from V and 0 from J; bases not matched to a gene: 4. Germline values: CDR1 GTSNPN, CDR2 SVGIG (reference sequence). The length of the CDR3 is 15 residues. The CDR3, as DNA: TGTGCCTGGAGCCCCGGACAGGGGGCCTCCTACGAGCAGTACTTC. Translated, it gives CAWSPGQGASYEQYF.

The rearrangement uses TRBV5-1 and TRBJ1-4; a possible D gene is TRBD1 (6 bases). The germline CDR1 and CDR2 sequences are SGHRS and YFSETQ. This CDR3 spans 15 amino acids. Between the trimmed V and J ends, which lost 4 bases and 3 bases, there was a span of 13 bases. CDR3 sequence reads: CASSHRGAPNEKLFF. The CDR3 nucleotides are TGCGCCAGCAGCCACCGGGGGGCCCCTAATGAAAAACTGTTTTTT.

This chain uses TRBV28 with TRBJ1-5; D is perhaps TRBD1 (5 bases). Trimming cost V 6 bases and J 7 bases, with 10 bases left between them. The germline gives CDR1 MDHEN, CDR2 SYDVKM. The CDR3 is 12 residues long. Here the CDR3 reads CASRQDNQPQHF. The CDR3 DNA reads TGTGCCAGCAGACAGGACAACCAGCCCCAGCATTTT.

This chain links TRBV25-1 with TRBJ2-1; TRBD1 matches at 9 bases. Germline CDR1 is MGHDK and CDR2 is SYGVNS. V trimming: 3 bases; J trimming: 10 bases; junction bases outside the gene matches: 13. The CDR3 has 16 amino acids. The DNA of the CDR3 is TGTGCCAGCAGTGACCCCGGGACAGGGAGTGGTGAGGAGCAGTTCTTC. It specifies CASSDPGTGSGEEQFF.

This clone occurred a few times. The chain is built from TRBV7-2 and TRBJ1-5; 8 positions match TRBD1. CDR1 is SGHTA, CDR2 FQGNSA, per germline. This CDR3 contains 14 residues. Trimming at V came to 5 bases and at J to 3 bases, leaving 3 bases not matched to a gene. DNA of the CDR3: TGTGCCAGCAGCCGGGACAGGTTCAATCAGCCCCAGCATTTT. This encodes CASSRDRFNQPQHF.

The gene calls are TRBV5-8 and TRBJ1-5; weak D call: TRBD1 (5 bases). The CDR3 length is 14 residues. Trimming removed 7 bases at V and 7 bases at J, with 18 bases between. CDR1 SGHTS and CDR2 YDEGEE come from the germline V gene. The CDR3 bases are TGTGCCAGCTCCCCTTTGGGGGGTGGGCAGCCCCAGCATTTT. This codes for CASSPLGGGQPQHF.

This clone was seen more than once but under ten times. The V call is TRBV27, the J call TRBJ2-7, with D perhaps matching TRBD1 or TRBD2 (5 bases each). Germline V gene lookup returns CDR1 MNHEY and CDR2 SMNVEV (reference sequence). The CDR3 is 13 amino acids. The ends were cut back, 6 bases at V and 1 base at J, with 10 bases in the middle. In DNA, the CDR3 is TGTGCCAGCAGGGGACGGATTTCCTACGAGCAGTACTTC. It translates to CASRGRISYEQYF.

This CDR3 is CASSLTGLLYEQYF. DNA of the CDR3: TGTGCCAGCAGCTTGACAGGGCTCTTATACGAGCAGTACTTC. The chain uses TRBV5-8 and TRBJ2-7; possible D gene TRBD1, 6 bases. Trimming removed 1 base from V and 4 bases from J, with 12 bases in between. Germline V gene data show CDR1 as SGHTS and CDR2 as YDEGEE. This CDR3 has 14 amino acids.

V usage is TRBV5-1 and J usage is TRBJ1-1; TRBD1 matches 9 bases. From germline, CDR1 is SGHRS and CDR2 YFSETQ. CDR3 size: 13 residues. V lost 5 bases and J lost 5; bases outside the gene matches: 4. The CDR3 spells CASRQGARTEAFF. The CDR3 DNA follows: TGCGCCAGCAGACAGGGGGCGAGGACTGAAGCTTTCTTT.

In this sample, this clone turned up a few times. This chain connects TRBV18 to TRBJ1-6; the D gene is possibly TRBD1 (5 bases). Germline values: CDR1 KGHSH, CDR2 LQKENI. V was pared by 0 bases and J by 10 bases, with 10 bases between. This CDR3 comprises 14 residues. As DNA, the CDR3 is TGTGCCAGCTCACCACCCGTCAGGGACTCACCCCTCCACTTT. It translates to CASSPPVRDSPLHF.

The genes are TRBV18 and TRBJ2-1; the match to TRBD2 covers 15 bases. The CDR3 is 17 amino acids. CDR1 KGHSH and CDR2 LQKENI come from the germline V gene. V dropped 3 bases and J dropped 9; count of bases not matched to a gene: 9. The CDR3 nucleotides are TGTGCCAGCTCACCCTCCCGGACTAGCGGGGGGGCCGGTGAGCAGTTCTTC. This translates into CASSPSRTSGGAGEQFF.

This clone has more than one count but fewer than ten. The CDR3 here is CASSLNPGLANSPLHF. The CDR3 nucleotides are TGTGCCAGCAGCCTAAATCCAGGGCTGGCTAATTCACCCCTCCACTTT. The rearrangement joins TRBV11-2 to TRBJ1-6; D perhaps matches TRBD1 (5 bases). Germline V gives CDR1 SGHAT, CDR2 FQNNGV. This CDR3 has 16 residues. The V gene lost 5 bases and the J gene lost 6 bases, with 17 bases spanning the gap.

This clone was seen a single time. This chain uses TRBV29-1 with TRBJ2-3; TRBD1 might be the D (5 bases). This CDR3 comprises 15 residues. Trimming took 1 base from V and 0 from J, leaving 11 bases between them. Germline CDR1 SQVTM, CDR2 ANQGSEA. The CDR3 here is CSVEGPGSSTDTQYF. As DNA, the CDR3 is TGCAGCGTTGAAGGTCCAGGGTCTAGCACAGATACGCAGTATTTT.

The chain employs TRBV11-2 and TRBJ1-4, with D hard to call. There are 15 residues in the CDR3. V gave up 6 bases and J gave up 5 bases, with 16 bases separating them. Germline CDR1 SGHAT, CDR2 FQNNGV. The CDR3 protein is CASRSQAYRNEKLFF. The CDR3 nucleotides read TGTGCCAGCAGGTCCCAAGCGTACAGAAATGAAAAACTGTTTTTT.

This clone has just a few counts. The CDR3 protein is CASGRVDQPQHF. CDR3 nucleotides: TGTGCCAGCGGTCGGGTCGATCAGCCCCAGCATTTT. The rearrangement links TRBV6-5 to TRBJ1-5; D not resolved. Germline V gives CDR1 MNHEY, CDR2 SVGAGI. This CDR3 is built from 12 residues. V gave up 8 bases and J gave up 5 bases, with 10 bases separating them.

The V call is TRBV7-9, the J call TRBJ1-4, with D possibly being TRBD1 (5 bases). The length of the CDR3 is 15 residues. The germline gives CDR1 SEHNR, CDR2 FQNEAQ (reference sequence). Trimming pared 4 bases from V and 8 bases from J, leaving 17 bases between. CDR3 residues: CASSSWDRTWEKLFF. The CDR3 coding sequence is TGTGCCAGCAGCTCCTGGGACCGTACTTGGGAAAAACTGTTTTTT. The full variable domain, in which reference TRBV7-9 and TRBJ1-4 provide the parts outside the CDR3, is DTGVSQNPRHKITKRGQNVTFRCDPISEHNRLYWYRQTLGQGPEFLTYFQNEAQLEKSRLLSDRFSAERPKGSFSTLEIQRTEQGDSAMYLCASSSWDRTWEKLFFGSGTQLSVL.

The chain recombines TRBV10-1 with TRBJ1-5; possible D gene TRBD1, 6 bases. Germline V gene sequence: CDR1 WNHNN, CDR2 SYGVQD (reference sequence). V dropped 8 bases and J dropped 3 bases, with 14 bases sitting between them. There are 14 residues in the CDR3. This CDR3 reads CASEGGDVNQPQHF. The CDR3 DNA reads TGCGCCAGCGAAGGGGGTGATGTCAATCAGCCCCAGCATTTT.

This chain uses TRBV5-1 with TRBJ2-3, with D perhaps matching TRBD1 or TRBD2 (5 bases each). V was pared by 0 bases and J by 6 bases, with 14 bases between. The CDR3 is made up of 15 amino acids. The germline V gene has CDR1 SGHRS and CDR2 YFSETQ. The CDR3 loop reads CASSLDGGFVDTQYF. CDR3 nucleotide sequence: TGCGCCAGCAGCTTGGATGGGGGATTTGTTGATACGCAGTATTTT.